This T cell receptor beta chain was identified during a study of blood T cell repertoires in COVID-19. Across the study: Italy, Spain and the United States were the sources of the convalescent and acute COVID-19 samples. From T cells, B-cell-depleted T cells, or PBMCs came the material, which was cDNA or gDNA.

Authors' analysis steps: How many nucleated cells were present was estimated from reference gene primer amplification. Profiled with immunoSEQ multiplex PCR; TCRdb holds only in-frame clones, not every one. Clone size and V and J calls were adopted from that table, with D and trimming inferred from the DNA. The data contain more than 85,000 clones, over 85% of them seen just once; the ten biggest clones take up 4.5% to 6%. Between the trimmed V and J ends, which lost 1 base and 10 bases, there was a span of 14 bases. The germline V gene encodes CDR1 MNHEY and CDR2 SMNVEV (reference sequence). The CDR3 length is 15 residues.

The rearrangement links TRBV27 to TRBJ1-6; D gene uncertain. Sequencing used peripheral blood. This receptor was taken from a man aged 65-85 years with acute or convalescent COVID-19. The DNA for the CDR3 is TGTGCCAGCAGTTTATTTCGGCGGGAAAAGTCACCCCTCCACTTT. As protein: CASSLFRREKSPLHF.